Shown below are 5 T cell receptor beta chains from a single sample sequenced in a study of memory CD4+ T cells and cytomegalovirus serostatus. Sequenced by immunoSEQ multiplex PCR; TCRdb stores in-frame clones only, minus some. Of about 59,000 clones in the sample, about three quarters were seen once. Single viable CD3+CD4+CD8-CD45RO+ cells were sorted as the memory CD4+ T cells. The sample comprised memory CD4+ T cells from blood. All receptors derive from an adult in good health and CMV-seronegative. Some clones in this sample may be carry-over from other donors' samples.

J is TRBJ1-2 and V is TRBV2; weak D call: TRBD1 (6 bases). Germline CDR1 is SNHLY and CDR2 is FYNNEI. The CDR3 length is 13 residues. V lost 7 bases, J lost 3 bases, and 12 bases lay in between. The CDR3 sequence: CASTGQGHYGYTF. The CDR3 coding sequence is TGTGCCAGCACCGGGCAGGGGCACTATGGCTACACCTTC. The full variable domain, completed using reference TRBV2 and TRBJ1-2, is EPEVTQTPSHQVTQMGQEVILRCVPISNHLYFYWYRQILGQKVEFLVSFYNNEISEKSEIFDDQFSVERPDGSNFTLKIRSTKLEDSAMYFCASTGQGHYGYTFGSGTRLTVV.

This chain links TRBV28 with TRBJ1-2; maybe TRBD1 (5 bases). CDR1 and CDR2 (germline): MDHEN, SYDVKM. This CDR3 is built from 16 residues. The V end was cut by 5 bases, the J end by 4 bases, with 20 bases between. The chain's CDR3 is CASSTPRQGGGYGYTF. The CDR3 nucleotides read TGTGCCAGCAGTACCCCCCGCCAGGGAGGAGGCTATGGCTACACCTTC.

J is TRBJ2-2 and V is TRBV28; TRBD1 matches 8 bases. The CDR3 length is 16 residues. The V gene end was trimmed by 5 bases and the J gene end by 1 base; junction bases not matched to a gene: 6. Germline CDR1 is MDHEN and CDR2 is SYDVKM. The CDR3 bases are TGTGCCAGCAGTCTGGACAGGGTAAAGAACACCGGGGAGCTGTTTTTT. Its translation is CASSLDRVKNTGELFF.

The chain couples TRBV5-1 to TRBJ1-1; possibly TRBD1 for D (6 bases). This CDR3 spans 16 amino acids. The germline V and J ends were trimmed by 2 bases and 3 bases, with 17 bases remaining between them. Germline V gene lookup returns CDR1 SGHRS and CDR2 YFSETQ. DNA for the CDR3: TGCGCCAGCAGCTTCCGAGGAAGGGGGAAGGACACTGAAGCTTTCTTT. Protein product: CASSFRGRGKDTEAFF.

The chain carries TRBV4-1 and TRBJ2-2, with a possible D match to TRBD1 (6 bases). The J call is doubtful: the DNA matches TRBJ1-3 better. This CDR3 comprises 15 residues. In germline, CDR1 is MGHRA, CDR2 YSYEKL. CDR3 coding DNA: TGCGCCAGCAGCCAAGGGACAGTCTCTGGAAACACCATATATTTT. The encoded protein is CASSQGTVSGNTIYF.